The rows below give T cell receptor beta chains drawn from one sample of a study of T cells in narcolepsy. Profiled with immunoSEQ multiplex PCR; TCRdb holds only in-frame clones, not every one. This table has tens of thousands of clones, around 80% appearing once. The sequenced material came from CD45RA- memory CD4+ T cells from PBMCs. These receptors came from a human donor with narcolepsy. Both conserved end residues are part of each CDR3. Each record gives: clone size, J gene, D gene, V gene, CDR3 protein, CDR3 DNA. A D gene is named only where the DNA matches it firmly. The size field is filled for only some rows; it gives once, few, many or a size class.

size: -; J: TRBJ1-5; D: -; V: TRBV10-3; CDR3: CATKAGTENQPQHF; DNA: TGTGCCACCAAAGCCGGGACGGAGAATCAGCCCCAGCATTTT
size: -; J: TRBJ1-5; D: TRBD1; V: TRBV5-5; CDR3: CASSARDRGQPQHF; DNA: TGTGCCAGCAGCGCCCGGGACAGGGGTCAGCCCCAGCATTTT
size: -; J: TRBJ2-7; D: TRBD1; V: TRBV23-1; CDR3: CAMPPLRGIFCYEQYF; DNA: TGCGCCATGCCACCTCTCAGGGGGATATTCTGCTACGAGCAGTACTTC
size: -; J: TRBJ2-3; D: TRBD1; V: TRBV27; CDR3: CASSLVQGADTQYF; DNA: TGTGCCAGCAGTTTGGTTCAGGGGGCAGATACGCAGTATTTT
size: -; J: TRBJ1-2; D: -; V: TRBV7-2; CDR3: CASSLAQNYGYTF; DNA: TGTGCCAGCAGCTTAGCACAGAACTATGGCTACACCTTC
size: -; J: TRBJ1-1; D: -; V: TRBV11-3; CDR3: CASSSGNTEAFF; DNA: TGTGCCAGCAGCTCCGGGAACACTGAAGCTTTCTTT
size: few; J: TRBJ1-1; D: -; V: TRBV4-2; CDR3: CASSPTTRTVNTEAFF; DNA: TGTGCCAGCAGCCCAACGACCCGGACAGTTAACACTGAAGCTTTCTTT
size: -; J: TRBJ2-1; D: -; V: TRBV7-3; CDR3: CASSLGAGVNEQFF; DNA: TGTGCCAGCAGCTTAGGAGCAGGAGTCAATGAGCAGTTCTTC
size: -; J: TRBJ2-2; D: -; V: TRBV29-1; CDR3: CSVAQGLNTGELFF; DNA: TGCAGCGTTGCCCAGGGGCTGAACACCGGGGAGCTGTTTTTT
size: -; J: TRBJ1-2; D: -; V: TRBV9; CDR3: CASSPKTHRAEGYTF; DNA: TGTGCCAGCAGCCCCAAAACCCACAGGGCTGAAGGCTACACCTTC
size: -; J: TRBJ2-7; D: -; V: TRBV6-1; CDR3: CASSVVSAPYYEQYF; DNA: TGTGCCAGCAGTGTTGTCTCAGCCCCGTACTACGAGCAGTACTTC
size: -; J: TRBJ1-1; D: -; V: TRBV6-5; CDR3: CASTGGFTEAFF; DNA: TGTGCCAGCACGGGAGGTTTTACTGAAGCCTTCTTT
size: -; J: TRBJ2-5; D: TRBD2; V: TRBV5-1; CDR3: CASSYGGQETQYF; DNA: TGCGCCAGCAGCTACGGGGGGCAAGAGACCCAGTACTTC
size: -; J: TRBJ2-2; D: -; V: TRBV5-1; CDR3: CASSPTGRSAGELFF; DNA: TGCGCCAGCAGCCCCACAGGGAGAAGCGCCGGGGAGCTGTTTTTT
size: -; J: TRBJ2-7; D: TRBD2; V: TRBV29-1; CDR3: CSVEVKSGSFNEQYF; DNA: TGCAGCGTTGAAGTTAAAAGCGGGAGTTTCAACGAGCAGTACTTC
size: -; J: TRBJ2-3; D: TRBD2; V: TRBV4-2; CDR3: CASSLTSVLTDTQYF; DNA: TGTGCCAGCAGCCTCACTAGCGTTCTTACAGATACGCAGTATTTT
size: -; J: TRBJ1-5; D: -; V: TRBV5-8; CDR3: CASSLWGSNNQPQHF; DNA: TGTGCCAGCAGCTTATGGGGCAGTAACAATCAGCCCCAGCATTTT
size: -; J: TRBJ2-7; D: TRBD2; V: TRBV19; CDR3: CASSTLAGGHLLEQYF; DNA: TGTGCCAGTAGTACCTTAGCGGGGGGGCACCTTCTCGAGCAGTACTTC
size: -; J: TRBJ2-5; D: -; V: TRBV11-1; CDR3: CASSLIGAPSGTQYF; DNA: TGTGCCAGCAGCTTGATCGGGGCCCCCTCGGGGACCCAGTACTTC
size: -; J: TRBJ2-7; D: -; V: TRBV6-1; CDR3: CASSGTGGKSYEQYF; DNA: TGTGCCAGCAGTGGAACAGGCGGAAAGTCCTACGAGCAGTACTTC
size: -; J: TRBJ1-2; D: TRBD1; V: TRBV30; CDR3: CAWKQPDRDLYGYTF; DNA: TGTGCCTGGAAACAGCCCGACAGGGATCTATATGGCTACACCTTC
size: once; J: TRBJ2-4; D: -; V: TRBV5-6; CDR3: CASSSGPPHIQYF; DNA: TGTGCCAGCAGCTCGGGACCACCTCACATTCAGTACTTC
size: -; J: TRBJ1-1; D: TRBD1; V: TRBV6-5; CDR3: CASSWSGGSAFF; DNA: TGTGCCAGCAGTTGGTCAGGGGGCTCAGCTTTCTTT
size: -; J: TRBJ1-5; D: -; V: TRBV5-8; CDR3: CASSSRVNSNQPQHF; DNA: TGTGCCAGCAGCTCCAGGGTTAATAGCAATCAGCCCCAGCATTTT
size: once; J: TRBJ2-7; D: TRBD1; V: TRBV6-5; CDR3: CASSFTTGQHSYEQYF; DNA: TGTGCCAGCAGTTTCACGACGGGACAGCACTCCTACGAGCAGTACTTC
size: -; J: TRBJ1-2; D: -; V: TRBV5-4; CDR3: CASSPGTSYGYTF; DNA: TGTGCCAGCAGCCCGGGGACATCCTATGGCTACACCTTC
size: -; J: TRBJ1-1; D: -; V: TRBV7-3; CDR3: CASSFRPDTEAFF; DNA: TGTGCCAGCAGCTTTCGGCCGGACACTGAAGCTTTCTTT
size: -; J: TRBJ1-2; D: -; V: TRBV6-5; CDR3: CASSEDGWTGGYTF; DNA: TGTGCCAGCAGTGAAGACGGATGGACTGGGGGCTACACCTTC
size: -; J: TRBJ2-3; D: -; V: TRBV5-4; CDR3: CASSSRGGTDTQYF; DNA: TGTGCCAGCAGCTCGAGGGGGGGCACAGATACGCAGTATTTT
size: few; J: TRBJ1-1; D: -; V: TRBV19; CDR3: CASSPPGQKTTGAFF; DNA: TGTGCCAGTAGTCCCCCCGGACAGAAAACCACAGGAGCTTTCTTT
size: -; J: TRBJ1-4; D: TRBD1; V: TRBV30; CDR3: CAWEDRGPQEKLFF; DNA: TGTGCCTGGGAAGACAGGGGGCCTCAAGAAAAACTGTTTTTT
size: -; J: TRBJ2-1; D: -; V: TRBV5-6; CDR3: CASSFIGGNEQFF; DNA: TGTGCCAGCAGCTTCATCGGAGGCAATGAGCAGTTCTTC
size: few; J: TRBJ2-7; D: TRBD2; V: TRBV5-1; CDR3: CASSSPGLAGLRSYEQYF; DNA: TGCGCCAGCAGCTCACCGGGACTAGCGGGACTTCGCTCCTACGAGCAGTACTTC
size: -; J: TRBJ1-1; D: -; V: TRBV5-1; CDR3: CASSFVGDTEAFF; DNA: TGCGCCAGCAGCTTTGTAGGGGACACTGAAGCTTTCTTT
size: -; J: TRBJ1-2; D: -; V: TRBV27; CDR3: CASSLYPTNYGYTF; DNA: TGTGCCAGCAGTTTATATCCGACCAACTATGGCTACACCTTC
size: few; J: TRBJ1-1; D: TRBD1; V: TRBV6-1; CDR3: CASTDRGNTEAFF; DNA: TGTGCCAGCACTGACAGGGGGAACACTGAAGCTTTCTTT
size: -; J: TRBJ1-5; D: -; V: TRBV27; CDR3: CASSGPGGQPQHF; DNA: TGTGCCAGCAGTGGGCCGGGGGGTCAGCCCCAGCATTTT
size: -; J: TRBJ2-7; D: -; V: TRBV10-3; CDR3: CAIRLTADQDPYEQYF; DNA: TGTGCCATCAGGCTTACGGCGGACCAAGATCCCTACGAGCAGTACTTC